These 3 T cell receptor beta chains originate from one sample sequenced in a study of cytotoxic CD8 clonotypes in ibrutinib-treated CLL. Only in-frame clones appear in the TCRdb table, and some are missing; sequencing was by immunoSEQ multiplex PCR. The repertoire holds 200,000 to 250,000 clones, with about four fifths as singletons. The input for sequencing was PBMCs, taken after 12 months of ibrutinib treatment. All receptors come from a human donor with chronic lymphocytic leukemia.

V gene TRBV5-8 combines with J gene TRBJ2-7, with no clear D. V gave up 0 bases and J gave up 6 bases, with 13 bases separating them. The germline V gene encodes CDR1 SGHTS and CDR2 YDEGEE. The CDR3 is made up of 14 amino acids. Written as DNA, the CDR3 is TGTGCCAGCAGCTTGGTGTTCATGGGTCCCGAGCAGTACTTC. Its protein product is CASSLVFMGPEQYF.

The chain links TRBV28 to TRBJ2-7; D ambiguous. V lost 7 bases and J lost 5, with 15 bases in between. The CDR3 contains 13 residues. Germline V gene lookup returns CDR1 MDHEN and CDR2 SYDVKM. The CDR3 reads CASMRRNNHEQYF. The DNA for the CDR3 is TGTGCCAGCATGCGAAGAAATAACCACGAGCAGTACTTC.

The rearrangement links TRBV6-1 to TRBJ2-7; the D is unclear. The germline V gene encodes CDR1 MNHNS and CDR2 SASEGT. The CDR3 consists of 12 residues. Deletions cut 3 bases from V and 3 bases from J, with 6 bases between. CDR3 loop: CASSDPSYEQYF. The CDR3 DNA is TGTGCCAGCAGTGATCCCAGCTACGAGCAGTACTTC.